The entry below gives a single T cell receptor (beta chain) sequence along with its context. The antigen remains unidentified. This sample is drawn from a study of beta chain features in type 1 diabetes. Study conclusions and caveats: The study found that naive, central memory and Treg TCRB repertoires appeared more similar in patients than in healthy donors.

With 1 base clipped from V and 5 bases from J, the junction kept 4 bases outside the gene matches. The germline gives CDR1 SSHAT, CDR2 FNYEAQ (reference sequence). This CDR3 is built from 15 residues. As every portion of the isolated RNA was reverse transcribed, the sequencing read expressed TCRB transcripts. Each sample of naive, central memory or regulatory T cells had, on average, around 3.3 million reads. Sequencing was performed with immunoSEQ multiplex PCR; in TCRdb, only in-frame clones are kept and a portion is missing. The sample records 250,000 to 350,000 clones, 11% to 15% being singletons.

The rearrangement joins TRBV7-7 to TRBJ2-5; 10 bases agree with TRBD2. The specimen sequenced was central memory CD4+ T cells from blood. The receptor was derived from a man aged 25 to 40 in good health. The CDR3 sequence: CASSLDLAGVETQYF. The CDR3 DNA reads TGTGCCAGCAGCTTAGACCTAGCGGGAGTGGAGACCCAGTACTTC.